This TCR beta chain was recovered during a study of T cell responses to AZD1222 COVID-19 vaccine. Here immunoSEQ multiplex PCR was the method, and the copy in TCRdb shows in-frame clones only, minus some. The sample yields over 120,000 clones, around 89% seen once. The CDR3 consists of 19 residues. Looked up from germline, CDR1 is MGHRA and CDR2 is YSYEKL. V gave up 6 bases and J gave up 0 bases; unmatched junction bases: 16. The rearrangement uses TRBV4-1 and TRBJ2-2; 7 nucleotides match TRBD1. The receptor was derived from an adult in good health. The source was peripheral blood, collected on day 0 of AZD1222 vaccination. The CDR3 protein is CASRNFGPGTDSNTGELFF. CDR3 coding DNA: TGCGCCAGCAGAAACTTTGGACCCGGGACAGACTCGAACACCGGGGAGCTGTTTTTT.